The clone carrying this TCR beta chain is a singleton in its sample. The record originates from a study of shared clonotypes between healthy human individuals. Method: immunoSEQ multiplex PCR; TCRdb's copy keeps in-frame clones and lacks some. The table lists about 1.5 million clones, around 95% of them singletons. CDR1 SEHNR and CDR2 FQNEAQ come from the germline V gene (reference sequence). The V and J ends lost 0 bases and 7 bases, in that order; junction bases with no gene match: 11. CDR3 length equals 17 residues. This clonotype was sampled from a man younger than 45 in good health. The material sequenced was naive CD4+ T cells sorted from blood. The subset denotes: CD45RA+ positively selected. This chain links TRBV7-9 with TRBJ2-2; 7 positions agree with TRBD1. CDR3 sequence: CASSLAVLGGRFGELFF. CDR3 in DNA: TGTGCCAGCAGCTTAGCTGTCTTAGGGGGCAGATTCGGGGAGCTGTTTTTT.